One and the same sample provided the 20 T cell receptor beta chains below, sequenced in a study of control samples from healthy donors and cancer patients. This table comes from immunoSEQ multiplex PCR, and its TCRdb copy is limited to in-frame clones, with some not included. The sample has some 67,000 clones, 87% seen once. Sequencing was carried out using PBMCs. Source of these receptors: a woman in her 50s with head and neck cancer.

V gene TRBV12-3 or TRBV12-4 combines with J gene TRBJ2-7, with TRBD1 matching 7 bases. This CDR3 spans 13 amino acids. Trimming removed 5 bases from V and 2 bases from J; junction bases left unmatched: 3. The CDR3: CASSPTGTYEQYF. The CDR3 DNA reads TGTGCCAGCAGTCCGACAGGGACCTACGAGCAGTACTTC.

In DNA form, the CDR3 reads TGCGCCAGCAGCCCTTATAGCAATCAGCCCCAGCATTTT. Its protein product is CASSPYSNQPQHF. This rearrangement joins TRBV5-1 to TRBJ1-5, with D unclear. The CDR3 sequence is 13 residues long. The germline V gene has CDR1 SGHRS and CDR2 YFSETQ. V lost 4 bases and J 0 bases, leaving 5 bases between the germline ends. The whole variable domain, remainder taken from reference TRBV5-1 and TRBJ1-5, is KAGVTQTPRYLIKTRGQQVTLSCSPISGHRSVSWYQQTPGQGLQFLFEYFSETQRNKGNFPGRFSGRQFSNSRSEMNVSTLELGDSALYLCASSPYSNQPQHFGDGTRLSIL.

In nucleotides, the CDR3 is TGTGCCAGCAGCTTCCCCATAGCGGGGGATTTGACCTACGAGCAGTACTTC. This encodes CASSFPIAGDLTYEQYF. V gene TRBV7-2 combines with J gene TRBJ2-7; TRBD2 matches at 9 bases. The V and J ends lost 3 bases and 2 bases, in that order; junction bases with no gene match: 11. The CDR3 has 17 amino acids. Germline loops: CDR1 SGHTA, CDR2 FQGNSA.

The chain joins TRBV30 to TRBJ1-1; D is uncertain. This CDR3 has 13 residues. V lost 0 bases to trimming and J lost 7 bases, with 12 bases between them. The germline gives CDR1 GTSNPN, CDR2 SVGIG (reference sequence). Written as DNA, the CDR3 is TGTGCCTGGAGTGTAGGAGGCTCCCTTGAAGCTTTCTTT. The encoded protein is CAWSVGGSLEAFF. Filled out from reference TRBV30 and TRBJ1-1, the complete variable domain reads SQTIHQWPATLVQPVGSPLSLECTVEGTSNPNLYWYRQAAGRGLQLLFYSVGIGQISSEVPQNLSASRPQDRQFILSSKKLLLSDSGFYLCAWSVGGSLEAFFGQGTRLTVV.

This sequence joins TRBV5-4 and TRBJ2-7, with D perhaps TRBD1 (6 bases). Germline CDR1 is SGHNT and CDR2 is YYREEE (reference sequence). V lost 0 bases to trimming and J lost 3 bases, with 7 bases between them. The CDR3 is made up of 13 amino acids. CDR3 nucleotides: TGTGCCAGCAGCTTGGACAGGGACTACGAGCAGTACTTC. Its translation: CASSLDRDYEQYF.

The chain combines TRBV28 with TRBJ2-5; TRBD2 agrees at 11 bases. V trimming: 5 bases; J trimming: 2 bases; junction bases outside the gene matches: 7. The CDR3 contains 16 residues. Germline-derived CDR1 and CDR2 are MDHEN and SYDVKM. This chain's CDR3 is CASSRLAGGYQETQYF. CDR3 bases: TGTGCCAGCAGTCGTCTAGCGGGGGGATATCAAGAGACCCAGTACTTC. Using reference TRBV28 and TRBJ2-5 for the parts outside the CDR3, the full variable domain is DVKVTQSSRYLVKRTGEKVFLECVQDMDHENMFWYRQDPGLGLRLIYFSYDVKMKEKGDIPEGYSVSREKKERFSLILESASTNQTSMYLCASSRLAGGYQETQYFGPGTRLLVL.

This chain connects TRBV5-1 to TRBJ2-1; D unclear. The CDR3 consists of 16 residues. Germline CDR1 is SGHRS and CDR2 is YFSETQ. V was cut by 4 bases and J by 0 bases, with 14 bases left in between. DNA for the CDR3: TGCGCCAGCAGCCTCGGTCTCCCGAGCTCCTACAATGAGCAGTTCTTC. This codes for CASSLGLPSSYNEQFF.

The V gene is TRBV4-1, the J gene TRBJ1-3; 9 bases are a match to TRBD1. The germline V gene has CDR1 MGHRA and CDR2 YSYEKL. V shed 3 bases and J 1 base; nucleotides not matched to a gene: 10. This CDR3 comprises 18 residues. The CDR3 DNA sequence: TGCGCCAGCAGCCAGCCAAGGGGACAGGGAATGTCTGGAAACACCATATATTTT. Amino acid sequence: CASSQPRGQGMSGNTIYF.

This chain connects TRBV7-6 to TRBJ2-1; TRBD2 matches at 9 bases. With V trimmed by 5 bases and J by 4 bases, 9 bases remained unmatched. Germline V gene sequence: CDR1 SGHVS, CDR2 FNYEAQ. The CDR3 consists of 16 residues. CDR3 DNA sequence: TGTGCCAGCAGCCAGGCGGCCCTAGCGGGGTACAATGAGCAGTTCTTC. This codes for CASSQAALAGYNEQFF.

This rearrangement joins TRBV19 to TRBJ2-2, with a weak D call TRBD1 (6 bases). Trimming took off 10 bases at V and 1 base at J, with 10 bases between the two ends. The CDR3 length is 13 residues. Germline values: CDR1 LNHDA, CDR2 SQIVND (reference sequence). CDR3 bases: TGTGCCACTAAGGACAGGAACACCGGGGAGCTGTTTTTT. The encoded protein is CATKDRNTGELFF.

The chain joins TRBV7-6 to TRBJ2-5, with a tentative D call TRBD1 (5 bases). The germline CDR1 and CDR2 sequences are SGHVS and FNYEAQ. The CDR3 consists of 15 residues. Trimming removed 1 base from V and 2 bases from J, with 11 bases in between. The CDR3 spells CASSLEARGQETQYF. The CDR3 DNA sequence: TGTGCCAGCAGCTTAGAAGCTAGGGGACAAGAGACCCAGTACTTC.

The chain links TRBV7-6 to TRBJ2-3, with D maybe TRBD1 (6 bases). CDR3 length equals 16 residues. Germline assignment: CDR1 SGHVS and CDR2 FNYEAQ. V dropped 4 bases and J dropped 2 bases, with 16 bases sitting between them. CDR3 in amino acids: CASSSKRQDDTDTQYF. CDR3 bases: TGTGCCAGCAGCTCTAAACGACAGGACGACACAGATACGCAGTATTTT.

With regard to this clone: Germline is not matched at one junction end, which may reflect a read error. This rearrangement joins TRBV5-1 to TRBJ2-5; D not resolved. The CDR3 loop spans 15 amino acids. The germline CDR1 and CDR2 sequences are SGHRS and YFSETQ. This CDR3 reads CASSSPTSLQGTQYF. DNA of the CDR3: TGCGCCAGCAGCTCGCCGACAAGCCTCCAAGGGACCCAGTACTTC.

V and J are TRBV7-9 and TRBJ1-4; no clear D gene. Germline values: CDR1 SEHNR, CDR2 FQNEAQ (reference sequence). There are 16 residues in the CDR3. Trimming took off 8 bases at V and 11 bases at J, with 27 bases between the two ends. CDR3 loop: CASARGGGQSSVKLFF. CDR3 nucleotides: TGTGCCAGCGCCCGGGGAGGCGGGCAATCATCGGTTAAACTGTTTTTT.

This sequence joins TRBV20-1 and TRBJ1-6; D is unresolved. The germline gives CDR1 DFQATT, CDR2 SNEGSKA (reference sequence). V was shortened by 3 bases and J by 1 base, with 10 bases between the two germline ends. The CDR3 is 15 residues long. This chain's CDR3 is CSASLRGSYNSPLHF. The CDR3 nucleotides read TGCAGTGCTAGTCTCCGGGGATCCTATAATTCACCCCTCCACTTT.

The gene calls are TRBV5-4 and TRBJ2-7; D possibly corresponds to TRBD2 (5 bases). There are 14 residues in the CDR3. Deletions cut 0 bases from V and 5 bases from J, with 12 bases between. The germline V gene encodes CDR1 SGHNT and CDR2 YYREEE (reference sequence). CDR3 amino acids: CASSLEGLEDEQYF. CDR3 coding DNA: TGTGCCAGCAGCTTGGAGGGCCTGGAGGACGAGCAGTACTTC. The variable domain in full, with the rest retrieved from reference TRBV5-4 and TRBJ2-7, is ETGVTQSPTHLIKTRGQQVTLRCSSQSGHNTVSWYQQALGQGPQFIFQYYREEENGRGNFPPRFSGLQFPNYSSELNVNALELDDSALYLCASSLEGLEDEQYFGPGTRLTVT.

This clone is a singleton in its sample. The chain has TRBV14 and TRBJ1-6, with D uncertain. The CDR3 totals 13 residues. Germline V lookup: CDR1 SGHDN, CDR2 FVKESK. The V end lost 3 bases, the J end lost 6 bases, and 6 bases lay between the germline ends. The CDR3 DNA is TGTGCCAGCAGCCAGGAACTTAATTCACCCCTCCACTTT. This translates into CASSQELNSPLHF. Together with reference TRBV14 and TRBJ1-6, the CDR3 gives the full variable domain: EAGVTQFPSHSVIEKGQTVTLRCDPISGHDNLYWYRRVMGKEIKFLLHFVKESKQDESGMPNNRFLAERTGGTYSTLKVQPAELEDSGVYFCASSQELNSPLHFGNGTRLTVT.

The chain combines TRBV7-9 with TRBJ2-3, with D possibly TRBD1 on 5 matching bases. The CDR3 extends over 16 amino acids. Germline V gene data show CDR1 as SEHNR and CDR2 as FQNEAQ (reference sequence). Trimming left V 0 bases short and J 0 bases short, with 10 bases between. CDR3 in DNA: TGTGCCAGCAGCTTAGCGGGGCCTACTAGCACAGATACGCAGTATTTT. The encoded protein is CASSLAGPTSTDTQYF.

V gene TRBV27 combines with J gene TRBJ2-7; no reliable D call. Looked up from germline, CDR1 is MNHEY and CDR2 is SMNVEV (reference sequence). Deletions cut 6 bases from V and 4 bases from J, with 13 bases between. The CDR3 length is 13 residues. CDR3 sequence reads: CASSYKDGYEQYF. The CDR3 nucleotides read TGTGCCAGCAGCTACAAGGATGGGTACGAGCAGTACTTC.

This clone was picked up one time. The rearrangement joins TRBV7-2 to TRBJ1-6; possible D gene TRBD1, 5 bases. CDR3 length equals 14 residues. From germline, CDR1 is SGHTA and CDR2 FQGNSA. V lost 5 bases, J lost 10 bases, and 15 bases lay in between. The CDR3 DNA reads as TGTGCCAGCAGCCCGACATTAGGGGACTCACCCCTCCACTTT. This encodes CASSPTLGDSPLHF.